The present TCR beta chain was sequenced within a study of cytomegalovirus exposure and HLA in healthy donors. With 60 Vbeta and 13 Jbeta primers, the PCR was carried out. Libraries were prepared by immunoSEQ multiplex PCR; TCRdb keeps only in-frame clonotypes and omits some of them. This table has about 180,000 clones, 76% appearing once. The CDR3 consists of 13 residues. The V end was cut by 0 bases, the J end by 6 bases, with 7 bases between. CDR1 is LGHNA and CDR2 is YSLEER in the germline V gene. The V call is TRBV4-3, the J call TRBJ2-3; D is ambiguous. Material: PBMCs. This receptor was obtained from a woman aged 30 to 39 in good health and CMV-seropositive. CDR3 protein: CASSQDSYDTQYF. CDR3 DNA sequence: TGCGCCAGCAGCCAAGACAGTTACGATACGCAGTATTTT.